This TCR beta chain was recovered during a study of T cells after yellow fever vaccination. This CDR3 is built from 13 residues. In germline, CDR1 is MDHEN, CDR2 SYDVKM. V shed 10 bases and J shed 5 bases, with 17 bases lying between them. This clonotype was seen many times. One entry per CDR3 protein results from TCRdb running MiXCR on the 5' RACE reads. The table has hundreds of thousands of distinct CDR3 sequences, 3.6% seen once. The sequence derives from a man in his late teens or twenties who received the YFV17D yellow fever vaccine. The input for sequencing was PBMCs, taken on the day of the yellow fever booster vaccination. The rearrangement joins TRBV28 to TRBJ2-5; tentatively, D is TRBD2 (6 bases). CDR3 protein: CAIGTFSIETQYF. The CDR3 DNA sequence: TGTGCCATCGGGACTTTCAGTATTGAGACCCAGTACTTC.